This T cell receptor (beta chain) emerged from a study of blood T cell repertoires in COVID-19. At the level of the study: From T cells, B-cell-depleted T cells, or PBMCs came the material, which was cDNA or gDNA.

Participants spanned ages about 18 to 90 years and resided in about two dozen US areas. Membership in each cohort depended on participant-reported clinical history. Trimming left V 0 bases short and J 7 bases short, with 16 bases between. The CDR3 runs to 15 residues. From germline, CDR1 is SGHDN and CDR2 FVKESK. As processed by the authors: Counts of nucleated cells, estimated from reference gene primer amplification, were obtained. Generated by immunoSEQ multiplex PCR, the TCRdb table keeps only in-frame clones and is missing some. V and J calls and clone size are copied from that table; D and trimming were computed from the DNA. The sample lists a few hundred thousand clones, more than 85% seen once, with roughly 0.9% in the top ten.

Input material: PBMCs or T cells enriched from blood (not recorded which). The sequence was collected from a middle-aged woman who had been exposed to COVID-19. The chain combines TRBV14 with TRBJ2-7; tentative D call: TRBD1 (6 bases). CDR3 DNA: TGTGCCAGCAGCCAAGAGTGGGCCAGGGGCGGTGAGCAGTACTTC. It encodes CASSQEWARGGEQYF.